Sequencing of this T cell receptor (beta chain) was carried out in a study of OX40 agonist ivuxolimab in advanced cancers. Concerning the study at large: Ivuxolimab was an agonistic, fully human IgG2 monoclonal antibody directed against OX40 (CD134), a costimulatory receptor. Intravenous ivuxolimab was administered to patients every 2 weeks at six dose levels: 0.01, 0.1, 0.3, 1.5, 3 and 10 mg/kg. Among the roughly 52 dose-escalation patients, about 19 had hepatocellular carcinoma, roughly 15 melanoma, 9 renal cell carcinoma and 9 head and neck cancer. The dose-escalation cohort was about 87% male with a mean age of approximately 60 years, ranging from about 23 to 85. Prior anti-PD-1, anti-PD-L1 or anti-CTLA-4 therapy was permitted, and checkpoint inhibitors had been received by less than 45% of dose-escalation patients. Three dose-escalation patients achieved partial responses, one with hepatocellular carcinoma and two with cutaneous melanoma. Peripheral TCRbeta sequencing was intended to test whether TCR sequence diversity was altered and clonal T-cell expansion was caused by ivuxolimab. The paper reports the monotherapy dose-escalation portion (N of about 50 patients) of the phase I ivuxolimab trial. Study-wide findings and limitations: Low levels of normalized T-cell clonal expansion were also seen in some patients who did not respond. In partial responders in the 0.1-3.0 mg/kg groups, normalized peripheral clonal expansion was found to be among the lowest, especially among CD8+ T cells. On average, CD8+ T cells showed more expanded clones than CD4+ T cells after ivuxolimab. Clonal expansion of both CD4+ and CD8+ blood T cells was observed from baseline to week 6 at doses 0.1 to 3.0 mg/kg. The antigen specificity of the peripheral T cells that underwent clonal expansion was not determined.

For sequencing of the TCRbeta CDR3 region, genomic DNA was extracted from the sorted cells. TCRbeta CDR3 regions were sequenced using the immunoSEQ Assay. TCRdb took this table from immuneACCESS and kept in-frame rearrangements with V and J called. Such tables lack part of the clones; where checked against another copy, unresolved V genes explain under half of the gap, and the rest is unexplained. This sample holds about 33,000 clones; approximately 89% were observed only once. The ten most abundant clones make up about 25% of the sample. A note on this clone: Its antigen is not yet known. No much larger clonotype is one base removed from it; base qualities were not supplied.

The CDR3 goes from the cysteine to the phenylalanine over 14 residues. The kept DNA is CDR3 alone, 42 bases in frame from the first base. Trimming removed 4 bases from V and 5 bases from J, leaving 15 bases between the germline ends. The germline V gene (reference sequence) yields SEHNR for CDR1 and FQNEAQ for CDR2. Patients with autoimmune disease history or receiving systemic immunosuppression were excluded from the trial. Peripheral blood for TCR sequencing was collected from all dose cohorts at baseline, on cycle 4 day 1, and on cycle 7 day 1. The samples were drawn from a first-in-human, open-label, multicenter phase I dose-escalation trial of ivuxolimab. Adults with locally advanced or metastatic melanoma, renal cell carcinoma, hepatocellular carcinoma or head and neck squamous cell carcinoma were enrolled in the trial. Before TCR sequencing, CD4+ T cells and CD8+ T cells were sorted from peripheral blood as separate populations.

Here the chain combines TRBV7-9 and TRBJ2-7; the D segment could be TRBD1, given 6 matching bases. This specimen consisted of CD4+ or CD8+ T cells sorted from blood, obtained in a trial of the OX40 agonist ivuxolimab. This TCR derives from an adult with an advanced solid tumor such as melanoma, head and neck, liver or kidney cancer. CDR3 loop: CASSSPRDNHEQYF. The nucleotides read TGTGCCAGCAGCTCTCCCAGGGACAACCACGAGCAGTACTTC.